This record covers a single TCR beta chain. Generated by immunoSEQ multiplex PCR, the TCRdb table keeps only in-frame clones and is missing some. The table lists 300,000 to 400,000 clones, approximately 88% of them singletons, with under 4% in the top ten. This entry comes from a study of blood T cell repertoires in COVID-19. Germline trimming cut 4 bases from V and 6 bases from J; bases unmatched to any gene: 4. The CDR3 consists of 14 residues. The germline V gene has CDR1 MGHRA and CDR2 YSYEKL. This chain uses TRBV4-1 with TRBJ1-4; 8 nucleotides match TRBD1. The sequence was obtained from a woman in her 30s with COVID-19, enrolled during active disease. Sequenced sample: peripheral blood. DNA for the CDR3: TGCGCCAGCAGCCCCGACAGGGGCGATGAAAAACTGTTTTTT. This gives the protein CASSPDRGDEKLFF.